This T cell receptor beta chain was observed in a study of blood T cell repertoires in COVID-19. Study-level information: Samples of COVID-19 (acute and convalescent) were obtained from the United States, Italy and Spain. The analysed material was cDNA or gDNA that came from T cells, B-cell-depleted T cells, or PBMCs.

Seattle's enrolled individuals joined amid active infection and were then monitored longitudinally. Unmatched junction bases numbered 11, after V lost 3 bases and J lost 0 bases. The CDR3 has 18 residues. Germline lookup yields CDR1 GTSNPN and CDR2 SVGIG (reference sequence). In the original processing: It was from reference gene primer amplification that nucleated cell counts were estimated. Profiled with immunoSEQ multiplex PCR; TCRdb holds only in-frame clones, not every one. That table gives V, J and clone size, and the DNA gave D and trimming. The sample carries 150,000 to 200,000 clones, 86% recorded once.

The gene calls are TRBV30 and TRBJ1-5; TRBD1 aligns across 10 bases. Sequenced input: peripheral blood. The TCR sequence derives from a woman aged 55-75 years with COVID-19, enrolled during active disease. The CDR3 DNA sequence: TGTGCCTGGAGGAAGCGGGACAGGGGCCCTTATAGCAATCAGCCCCAGCATTTT. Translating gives CAWRKRDRGPYSNQPQHF.